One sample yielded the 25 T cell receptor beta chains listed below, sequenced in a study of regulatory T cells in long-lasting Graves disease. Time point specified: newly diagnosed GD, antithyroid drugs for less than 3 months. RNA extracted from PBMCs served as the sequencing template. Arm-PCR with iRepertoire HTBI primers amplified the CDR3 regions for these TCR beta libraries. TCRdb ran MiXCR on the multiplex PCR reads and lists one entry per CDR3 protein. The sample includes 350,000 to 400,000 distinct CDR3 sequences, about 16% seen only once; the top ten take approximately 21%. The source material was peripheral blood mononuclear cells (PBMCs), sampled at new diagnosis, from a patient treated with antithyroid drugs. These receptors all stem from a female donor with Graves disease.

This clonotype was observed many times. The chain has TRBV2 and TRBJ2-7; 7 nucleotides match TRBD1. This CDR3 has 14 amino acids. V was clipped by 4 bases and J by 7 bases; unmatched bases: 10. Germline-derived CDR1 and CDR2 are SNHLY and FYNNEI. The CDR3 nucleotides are TGTGCCAGCAGTGGTAGGACAGGACCAGGAGAGCAGTACTTC. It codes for CASSGRTGPGEQYF.

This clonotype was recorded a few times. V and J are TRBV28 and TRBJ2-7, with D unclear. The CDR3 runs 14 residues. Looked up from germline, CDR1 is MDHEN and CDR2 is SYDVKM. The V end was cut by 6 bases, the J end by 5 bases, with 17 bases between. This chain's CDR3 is CASSPWLGLDEQYF. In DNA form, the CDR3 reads TGTGCCAGCAGCCCATGGTTAGGGCTGGACGAGCAGTACTTC.

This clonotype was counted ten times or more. The CDR3 reads CASSQDKLFRDEQFF. CDR3 coding DNA: TGTGCCAGCAGCCAAGATAAGCTCTTCAGGGATGAGCAGTTCTTC. This chain connects TRBV3-1 to TRBJ2-1; D perhaps matches TRBD1 (5 bases). Trimming stripped 0 bases from V and 8 bases from J, with 14 bases between. Germline lookup yields CDR1 LGHDT and CDR2 YNNKEL (reference sequence). This CDR3 region has 15 residues.

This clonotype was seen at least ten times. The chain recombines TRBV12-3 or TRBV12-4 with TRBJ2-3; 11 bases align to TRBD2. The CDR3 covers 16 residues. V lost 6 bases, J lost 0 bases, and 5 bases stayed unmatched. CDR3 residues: CASRPRTSGSTDTQYF. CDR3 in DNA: TGTGCCAGCAGACCTCGGACTAGCGGGAGCACAGATACGCAGTATTTT.

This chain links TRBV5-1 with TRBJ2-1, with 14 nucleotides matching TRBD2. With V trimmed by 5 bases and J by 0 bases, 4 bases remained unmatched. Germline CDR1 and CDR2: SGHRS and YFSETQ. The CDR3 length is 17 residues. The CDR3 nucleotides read TGCGCCAGCAGTCAGGGACTAGCGGGGGCCTCCTACAATGAGCAGTTCTTC. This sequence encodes CASSQGLAGASYNEQFF.

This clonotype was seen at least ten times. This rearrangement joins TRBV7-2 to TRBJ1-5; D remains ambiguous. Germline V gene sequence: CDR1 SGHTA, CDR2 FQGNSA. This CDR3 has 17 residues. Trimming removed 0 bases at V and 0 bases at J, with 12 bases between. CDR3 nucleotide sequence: TGTGCCAGCAGCTTAGCCCTTGGGCCGGGTAGCAATCAGCCCCAGCATTTT. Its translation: CASSLALGPGSNQPQHF.

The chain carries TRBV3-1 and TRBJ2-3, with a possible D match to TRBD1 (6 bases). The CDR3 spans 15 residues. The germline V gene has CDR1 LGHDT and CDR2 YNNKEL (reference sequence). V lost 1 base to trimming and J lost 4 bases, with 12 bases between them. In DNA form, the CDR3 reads TGTGCCAGCAGCCAAGTAGTGGGGGCCGCAGATACGCAGTATTTT. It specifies CASSQVVGAADTQYF.

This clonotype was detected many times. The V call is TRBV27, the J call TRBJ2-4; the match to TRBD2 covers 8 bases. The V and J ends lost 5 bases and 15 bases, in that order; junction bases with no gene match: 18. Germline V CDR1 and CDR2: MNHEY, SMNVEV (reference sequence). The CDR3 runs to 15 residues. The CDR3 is CASSPKHGREERAYF. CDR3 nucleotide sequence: TGTGCCAGCAGTCCCAAGCACGGGCGGGAGGAGCGGGCGTACTTC.

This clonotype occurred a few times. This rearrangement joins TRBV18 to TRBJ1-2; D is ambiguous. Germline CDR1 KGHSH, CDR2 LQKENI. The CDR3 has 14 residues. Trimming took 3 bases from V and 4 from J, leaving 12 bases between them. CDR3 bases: TGTGCCAGCTCACCCAGCCCCAGCCCCTATGGCTACACCTTC. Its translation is CASSPSPSPYGYTF.

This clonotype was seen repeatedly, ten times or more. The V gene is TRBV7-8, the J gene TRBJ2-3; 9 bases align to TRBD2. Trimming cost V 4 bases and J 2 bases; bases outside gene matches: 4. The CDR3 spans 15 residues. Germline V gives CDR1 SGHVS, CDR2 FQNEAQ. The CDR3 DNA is TGTGCCAGCAGCTCTAGCGGGGCCCCCACAGATACGCAGTATTTT. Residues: CASSSSGAPTDTQYF.

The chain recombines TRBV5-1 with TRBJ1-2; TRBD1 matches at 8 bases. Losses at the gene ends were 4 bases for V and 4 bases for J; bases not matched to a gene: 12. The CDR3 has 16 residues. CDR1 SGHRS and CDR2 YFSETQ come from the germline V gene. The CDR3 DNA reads TGCGCCAGCAGCGCCCGGGACAGGACACACCTCTATGGCTACACCTTC. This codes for CASSARDRTHLYGYTF.

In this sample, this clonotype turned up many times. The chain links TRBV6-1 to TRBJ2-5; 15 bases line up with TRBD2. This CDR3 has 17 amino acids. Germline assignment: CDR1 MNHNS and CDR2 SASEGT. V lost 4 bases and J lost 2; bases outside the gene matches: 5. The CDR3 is CASSVTGLAGGQETQYF. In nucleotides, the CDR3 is TGTGCCAGCAGTGTAACGGGACTAGCGGGAGGACAAGAGACCCAGTACTTC.

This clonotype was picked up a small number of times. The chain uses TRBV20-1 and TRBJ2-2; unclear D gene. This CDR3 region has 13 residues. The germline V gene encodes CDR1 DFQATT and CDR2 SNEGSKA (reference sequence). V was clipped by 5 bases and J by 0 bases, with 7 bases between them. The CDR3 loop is CSALIPNTGELFF. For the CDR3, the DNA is TGCAGTGCTCTAATCCCGAACACCGGGGAGCTGTTTTTT.

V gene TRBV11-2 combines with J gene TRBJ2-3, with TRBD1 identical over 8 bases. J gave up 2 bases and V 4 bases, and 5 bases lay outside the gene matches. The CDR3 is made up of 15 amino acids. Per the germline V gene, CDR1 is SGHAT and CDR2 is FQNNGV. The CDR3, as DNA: TGTGCCAGCAGCTACCGGGACAGGTACACAGATACGCAGTATTTT. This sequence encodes CASSYRDRYTDTQYF.

The CDR3 here is CASSYGRGGASPLHF. The CDR3 DNA reads TGTGCCAGCAGCTACGGACGGGGGGGCGCCTCACCCCTCCACTTT. V usage is TRBV11-2 and J usage is TRBJ1-6; possible D gene TRBD1, 6 bases. The germline CDR1 and CDR2 sequences are SGHAT and FQNNGV. V shed 4 bases and J shed 10 bases, with 17 bases lying between them. The CDR3 consists of 15 residues. The variable domain in full, with the rest retrieved from reference TRBV11-2 and TRBJ1-6, is EAGVAQSPRYKIIEKRQSVAFWCNPISGHATLYWYQQILGQGPKLLIQFQNNGVVDDSQLPKDRFSAERLKGVDSTLKIQPAKLEDSAVYLCASSYGRGGASPLHFGNGTRLTVT.

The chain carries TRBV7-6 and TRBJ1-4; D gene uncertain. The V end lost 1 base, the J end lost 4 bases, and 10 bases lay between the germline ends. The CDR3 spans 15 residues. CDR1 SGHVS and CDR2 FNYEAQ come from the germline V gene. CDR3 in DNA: TGTGCCAGCAGCTTAGAAGAGCAGAATAATGAAAAACTGTTTTTT. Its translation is CASSLEEQNNEKLFF.

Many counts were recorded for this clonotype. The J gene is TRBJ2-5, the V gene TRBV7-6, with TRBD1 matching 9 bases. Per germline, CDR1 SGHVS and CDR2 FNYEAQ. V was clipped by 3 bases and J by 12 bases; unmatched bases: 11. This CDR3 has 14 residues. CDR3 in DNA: TGTGCCAGCAGCTTTACAGGGGGCGAACGCCCGGAGTACTTC. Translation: CASSFTGGERPEYF.

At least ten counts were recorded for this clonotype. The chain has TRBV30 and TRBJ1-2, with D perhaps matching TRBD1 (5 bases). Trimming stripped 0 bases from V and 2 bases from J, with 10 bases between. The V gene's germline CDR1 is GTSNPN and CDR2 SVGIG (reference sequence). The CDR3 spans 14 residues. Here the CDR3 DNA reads TGTGCCTGGAGTGTCGGCAGGGTAAACTATGGCTACACCTTC. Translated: CAWSVGRVNYGYTF.

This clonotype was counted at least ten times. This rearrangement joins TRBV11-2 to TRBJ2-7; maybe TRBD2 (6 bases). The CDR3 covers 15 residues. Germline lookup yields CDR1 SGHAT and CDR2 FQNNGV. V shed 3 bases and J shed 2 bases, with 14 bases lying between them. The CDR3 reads CASSFGGVGPYEQYF. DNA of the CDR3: TGTGCCAGCAGCTTCGGAGGGGTCGGACCCTACGAGCAGTACTTC. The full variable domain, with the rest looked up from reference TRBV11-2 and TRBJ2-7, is EAGVAQSPRYKIIEKRQSVAFWCNPISGHATLYWYQQILGQGPKLLIQFQNNGVVDDSQLPKDRFSAERLKGVDSTLKIQPAKLEDSAVYLCASSFGGVGPYEQYFGPGTRLTVT.

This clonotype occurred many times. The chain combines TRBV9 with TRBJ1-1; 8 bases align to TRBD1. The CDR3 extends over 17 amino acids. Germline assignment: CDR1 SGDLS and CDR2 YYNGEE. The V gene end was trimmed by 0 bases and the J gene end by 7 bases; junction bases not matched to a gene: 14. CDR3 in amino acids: CASSVAPGQGRYGEAFF. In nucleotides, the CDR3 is TGTGCCAGCAGCGTAGCCCCTGGACAGGGAAGGTACGGTGAAGCTTTCTTT.

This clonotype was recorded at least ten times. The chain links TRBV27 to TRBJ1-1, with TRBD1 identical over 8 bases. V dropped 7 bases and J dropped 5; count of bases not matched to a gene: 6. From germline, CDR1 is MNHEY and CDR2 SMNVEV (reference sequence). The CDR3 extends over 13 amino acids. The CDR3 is CASNAQGETEAFF. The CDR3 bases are TGTGCCAGCAACGCACAGGGGGAGACTGAAGCTTTCTTT.

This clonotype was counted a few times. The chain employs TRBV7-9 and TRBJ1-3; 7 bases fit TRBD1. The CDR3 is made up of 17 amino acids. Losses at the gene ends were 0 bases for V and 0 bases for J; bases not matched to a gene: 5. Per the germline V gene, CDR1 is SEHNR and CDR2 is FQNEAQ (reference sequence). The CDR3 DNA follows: TGTGCCAGCAGCTTAGCTGGACAGGTTAACTCTGGAAACACCATATATTTT. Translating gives CASSLAGQVNSGNTIYF.

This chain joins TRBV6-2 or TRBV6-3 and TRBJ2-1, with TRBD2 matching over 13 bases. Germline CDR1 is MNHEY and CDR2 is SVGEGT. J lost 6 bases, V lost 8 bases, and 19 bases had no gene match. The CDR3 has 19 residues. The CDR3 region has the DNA TGTGCCAGCTCACCAGTGGAACCCCGGACTAGCGGGAGTAGCAATGAGCAGTTCTTC. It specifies CASSPVEPRTSGSSNEQFF.

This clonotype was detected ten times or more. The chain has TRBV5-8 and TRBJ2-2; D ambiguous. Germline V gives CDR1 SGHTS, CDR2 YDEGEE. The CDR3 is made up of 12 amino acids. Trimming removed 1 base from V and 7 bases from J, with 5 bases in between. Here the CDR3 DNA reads TGTGCCAGCAGCTTGAGAAGCGGGGAGCTGTTTTTT. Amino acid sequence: CASSLRSGELFF.

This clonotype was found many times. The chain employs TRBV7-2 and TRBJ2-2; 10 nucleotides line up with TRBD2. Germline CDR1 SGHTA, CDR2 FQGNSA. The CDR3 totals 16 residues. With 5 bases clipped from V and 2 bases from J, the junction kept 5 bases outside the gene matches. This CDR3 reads CASSQASGGNTGELFF. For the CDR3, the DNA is TGTGCCAGCAGCCAAGCTAGCGGGGGAAACACCGGGGAGCTGTTTTTT. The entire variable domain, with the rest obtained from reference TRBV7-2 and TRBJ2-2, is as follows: GAGVSQSPSNKVTEKGKDVELRCDPISGHTALYWYRQSLGQGLEFLIYFQGNSAPDKSGLPSDRFSAERTGGSVSTLTIQRTQQEDSAVYLCASSQASGGNTGELFFGEGSRLTVL.